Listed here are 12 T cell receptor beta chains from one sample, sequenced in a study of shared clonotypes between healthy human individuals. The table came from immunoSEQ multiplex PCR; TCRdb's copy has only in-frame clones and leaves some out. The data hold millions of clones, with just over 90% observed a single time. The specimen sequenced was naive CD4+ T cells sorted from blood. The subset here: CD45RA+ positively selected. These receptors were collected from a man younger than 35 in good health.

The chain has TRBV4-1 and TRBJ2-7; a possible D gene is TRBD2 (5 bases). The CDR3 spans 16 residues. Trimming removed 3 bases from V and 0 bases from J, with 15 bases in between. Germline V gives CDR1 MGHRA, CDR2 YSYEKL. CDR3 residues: CASSQVDWQSSYEQYF. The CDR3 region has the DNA TGCGCCAGCAGCCAGGTGGACTGGCAGAGCTCCTACGAGCAGTACTTC.

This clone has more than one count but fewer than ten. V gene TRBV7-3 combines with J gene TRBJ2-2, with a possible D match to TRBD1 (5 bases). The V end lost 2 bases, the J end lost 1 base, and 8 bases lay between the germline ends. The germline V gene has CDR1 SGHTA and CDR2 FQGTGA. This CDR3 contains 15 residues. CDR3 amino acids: CASSLVDRNTGELFF. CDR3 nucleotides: TGTGCCAGCAGCTTAGTAGACAGGAACACCGGGGAGCTGTTTTTT.

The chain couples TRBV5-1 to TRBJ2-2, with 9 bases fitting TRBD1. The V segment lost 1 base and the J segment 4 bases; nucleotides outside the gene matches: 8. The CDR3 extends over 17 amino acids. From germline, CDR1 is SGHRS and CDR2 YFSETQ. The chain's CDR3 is CASSLRITGGGTGELFF. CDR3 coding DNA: TGCGCCAGCAGCTTGAGGATAACAGGGGGCGGCACCGGGGAGCTGTTTTTT.

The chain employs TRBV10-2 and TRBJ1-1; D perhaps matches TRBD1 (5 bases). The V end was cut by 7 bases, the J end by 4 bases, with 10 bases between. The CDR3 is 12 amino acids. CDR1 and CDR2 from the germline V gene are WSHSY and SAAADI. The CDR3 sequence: CASNPGITEAFF. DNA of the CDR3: TGCGCCAGCAACCCAGGGATCACTGAAGCTTTCTTT.

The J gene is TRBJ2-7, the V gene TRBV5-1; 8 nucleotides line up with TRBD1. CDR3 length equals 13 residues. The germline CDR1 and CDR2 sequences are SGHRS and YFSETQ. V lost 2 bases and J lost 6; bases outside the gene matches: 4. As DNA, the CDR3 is TGCGCCAGCAGCTTAGACAGGGGTCCCGAGCAGTACTTC. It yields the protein CASSLDRGPEQYF.

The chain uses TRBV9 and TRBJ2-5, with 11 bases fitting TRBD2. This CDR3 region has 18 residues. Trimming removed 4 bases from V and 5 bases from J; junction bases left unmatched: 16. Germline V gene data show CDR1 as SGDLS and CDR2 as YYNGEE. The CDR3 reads CASSPTRGGTSGWETQYF. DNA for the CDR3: TGTGCCAGCAGCCCAACCCGGGGCGGGACTAGCGGATGGGAGACCCAGTACTTC.

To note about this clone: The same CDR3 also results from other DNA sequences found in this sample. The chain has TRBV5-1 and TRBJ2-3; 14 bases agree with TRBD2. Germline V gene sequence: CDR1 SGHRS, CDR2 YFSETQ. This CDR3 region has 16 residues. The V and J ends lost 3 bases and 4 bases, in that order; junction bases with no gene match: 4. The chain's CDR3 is CASSSGLAGGSDTQYF. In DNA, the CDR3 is TGCGCCAGCAGCTCAGGACTAGCGGGAGGATCAGATACGCAGTATTTT. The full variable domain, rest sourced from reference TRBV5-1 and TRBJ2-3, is KAGVTQTPRYLIKTRGQQVTLSCSPISGHRSVSWYQQTPGQGLQFLFEYFSETQRNKGNFPGRFSGRQFSNSRSEMNVSTLELGDSALYLCASSSGLAGGSDTQYFGPGTRLTVL.

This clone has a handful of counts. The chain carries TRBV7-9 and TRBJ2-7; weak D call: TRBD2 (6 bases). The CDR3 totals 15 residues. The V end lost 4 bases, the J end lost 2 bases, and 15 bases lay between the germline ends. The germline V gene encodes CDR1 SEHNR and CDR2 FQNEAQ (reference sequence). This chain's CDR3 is CASSSRGSGTYEQYF. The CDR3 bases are TGTGCCAGCAGCTCCCGGGGTAGCGGTACCTACGAGCAGTACTTC. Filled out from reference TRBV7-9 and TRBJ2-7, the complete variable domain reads DTGVSQNPRHKITKRGQNVTFRCDPISEHNRLYWYRQTLGQGPEFLTYFQNEAQLEKSRLLSDRFSAERPKGSFSTLEIQRTEQGDSAMYLCASSSRGSGTYEQYFGPGTRLTVT.

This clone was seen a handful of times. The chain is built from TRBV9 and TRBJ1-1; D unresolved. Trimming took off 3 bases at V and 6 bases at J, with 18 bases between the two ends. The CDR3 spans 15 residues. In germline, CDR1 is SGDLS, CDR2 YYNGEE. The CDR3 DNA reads TGTGCCAGCAGCGACACCAGTTCCTCTAGAGCTGAAGCTTTCTTT. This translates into CASSDTSSSRAEAFF.

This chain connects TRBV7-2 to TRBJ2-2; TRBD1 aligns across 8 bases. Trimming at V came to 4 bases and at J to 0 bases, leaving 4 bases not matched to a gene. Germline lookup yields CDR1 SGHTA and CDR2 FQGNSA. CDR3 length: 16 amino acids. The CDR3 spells CASSSQTGANTGELFF. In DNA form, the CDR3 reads TGTGCCAGCAGCTCCCAGACAGGGGCGAACACCGGGGAGCTGTTTTTT. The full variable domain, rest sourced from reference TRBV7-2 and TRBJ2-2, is GAGVSQSPSNKVTEKGKDVELRCDPISGHTALYWYRQSLGQGLEFLIYFQGNSAPDKSGLPSDRFSAERTGGSVSTLTIQRTQQEDSAVYLCASSSQTGANTGELFFGEGSRLTVL.

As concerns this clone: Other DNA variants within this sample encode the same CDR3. The CDR3 nucleotides read TGTGCCAGCAGTAAACAAGGAACCGAGCAGTACTTC. This gives the protein CASSKQGTEQYF. The chain is built from TRBV2 and TRBJ2-7; D gene ambiguous. CDR1 and CDR2 (germline): SNHLY, FYNNEI. This CDR3 region has 12 residues. V was shortened by 5 bases and J by 6 bases, with 11 bases between the two germline ends.

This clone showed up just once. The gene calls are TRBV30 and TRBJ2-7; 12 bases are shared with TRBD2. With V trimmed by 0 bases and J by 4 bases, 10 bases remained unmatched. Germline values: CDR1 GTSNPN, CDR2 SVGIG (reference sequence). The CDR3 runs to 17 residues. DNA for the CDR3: TGTGCCTGGAGTGTGGCTCTGACTAGCGGGAGTTGGTACGAGCAGTACTTC. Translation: CAWSVALTSGSWYEQYF.